Each of the 6 T cell receptor beta chains below was sequenced from the same sample in a study of T cell responses to AZD1222 COVID-19 vaccine. Sequencing was performed with immunoSEQ multiplex PCR; in TCRdb, only in-frame clones are kept and a portion is missing. The sample contains around 100,000 clones, just under 95% of which appear only once. Specimen: peripheral blood, collected on day 0 of AZD1222 vaccination. The receptors here all came from an adult in good health.

The gene calls are TRBV7-9 and TRBJ2-7; 7 positions match TRBD1. Germline V gene sequence: CDR1 SEHNR, CDR2 FQNEAQ (reference sequence). J gave up 3 bases and V 6 bases, and 11 bases lay outside the gene matches. CDR3 length equals 15 residues. The CDR3 is CASRYDREPDYEQYF. The CDR3, as DNA: TGTGCCAGCAGATATGACAGGGAACCTGACTACGAGCAGTACTTC.

This clone was found once. This chain joins TRBV10-3 and TRBJ2-5; a weak D match, TRBD1 (5 bases). Germline V gene data show CDR1 as ENHRY and CDR2 as SYGVKD. This CDR3 is 15 amino acids long. V lost 0 bases to trimming and J lost 4 bases, with 12 bases between them. The CDR3 spells CAISESAGNGETQYF. DNA of the CDR3: TGTGCCATCAGTGAGTCGGCAGGGAATGGAGAGACCCAGTACTTC.

CDR3 nucleotides: TGCAGCGTTGACGGGGGAGTCGGCACAGATACGCAGTATTTT. This translates into CSVDGGVGTDTQYF. The V and J genes are TRBV29-1 and TRBJ2-3; tentative D call: TRBD2 (6 bases). The CDR3 contains 14 residues. Trimming left V 3 bases short and J 1 base short, with 11 bases between. Germline lookup yields CDR1 SQVTM and CDR2 ANQGSEA.

The CDR3: CASSQGTGGIKNTEAFF. The CDR3 DNA reads as TGTGCCAGCAGCCAAGGGACAGGGGGCATTAAGAACACTGAAGCTTTCTTT. The chain is built from TRBV4-2 and TRBJ1-1; 11 positions match TRBD1. The V segment lost 1 base and the J segment 1 base; nucleotides outside the gene matches: 5. This CDR3 contains 17 residues. CDR1 and CDR2 (germline): LGHNA, YNFKEQ.

V is TRBV7-6 and J is TRBJ2-7; D gene ambiguous. The CDR3 runs to 14 residues. V dropped 1 base and J dropped 5 bases, with 12 bases sitting between them. Germline-derived CDR1 and CDR2 are SGHVS and FNYEAQ. The CDR3, as DNA: TGTGCCAGCAGCTTAGGGGCGGCATTGGACGAGCAGTACTTC. Translation: CASSLGAALDEQYF.

The J gene is TRBJ2-1, the V gene TRBV9; unclear D gene. This CDR3 has 15 amino acids. Germline values: CDR1 SGDLS, CDR2 YYNGEE. V lost 0 bases, J lost 9 bases, and 16 bases lay in between. This chain's CDR3 is CASSVALEQMGEQFF. For the CDR3, the DNA is TGTGCCAGCAGCGTAGCTCTCGAGCAGATGGGTGAGCAGTTCTTC.